This passage covers 28 T cell receptor beta chains from one sample sequenced in a study of Graves' ophthalmopathy and Graves' hyperthyroidism. Scientists amplified the TCR beta CDR3 regions from RNA transcripts. RT-PCR with HTBI primers came first, then second-round multiplex PCR. TCRdb independently ran MiXCR on the multiplex PCR reads; one entry per CDR3 protein. The table records about 590,000 distinct CDR3 sequences, under 45% of them present only once. The sequenced sample consisted of peripheral blood or thyroid tissue (not recorded which). The receptors derive from an adult man with Graves' hyperthyroidism.

CDR3 DNA sequence: TGTGCCATCAGTGAGTCAGGGCAAGAAAACACCATATATTTT. Translating gives CAISESGQENTIYF. The chain has TRBV10-3 and TRBJ1-3; D is ambiguous. The V gene lost 0 bases and the J gene lost 6 bases, with 9 bases spanning the gap. Germline assignment: CDR1 ENHRY and CDR2 SYGVKD. There are 14 residues in the CDR3.

This clonotype showed up just once. This chain links TRBV7-9 with TRBJ1-5, with 7 bases fitting TRBD1. After removal of 6 bases from V and 4 bases from J, the junction contained 9 bases not matched to a gene. This CDR3 contains 15 residues. CDR1 SEHNR and CDR2 FQNEAQ come from the germline V gene (reference sequence). The CDR3 protein is CASSGSRDRNQPQHF. CDR3 DNA sequence: TGTGCCAGCAGTGGTTCCCGGGACAGAAATCAGCCCCAGCATTTT.

This clonotype has ten or more counts. This chain joins TRBV4-2 and TRBJ2-5; the match to TRBD1 covers 7 bases. The CDR3 has 16 residues. Germline CDR1 LGHNA, CDR2 YNFKEQ. V lost 4 bases, J lost 3 bases, and 11 bases stayed unmatched. The CDR3 DNA follows: TGTGCCAGCAGCCGGGGACAGCTCGGCCGAGAAGAGACCCAGTACTTC. It translates to CASSRGQLGREETQYF.

V usage is TRBV12-3 or TRBV12-4 and J usage is TRBJ2-7; tentatively, D is TRBD1 or TRBD2 (5 bases each). V was clipped by 2 bases and J by 7 bases, with 12 bases between them. The length of the CDR3 is 13 residues. The CDR3 here is CASSLWDPKEQYF. In DNA, the CDR3 is TGTGCCAGCAGTTTATGGGACCCGAAGGAGCAGTACTTC.

Regarding this clonotype: This could be a read error, since a much larger clone is one nucleotide away. V and J are TRBV27 and TRBJ1-6; D remains ambiguous. Trimming stripped 4 bases from V and 6 bases from J, with 10 bases between. Germline V gives CDR1 MNHEY, CDR2 SMNVEV (reference sequence). The CDR3 is made up of 14 amino acids. The CDR3 here is CASSSRRCNSPLHF. The CDR3 DNA sequence: TGTGCCAGCAGTTCTCGACGGTGTAATTCACCCCTCCACTTT.

This clonotype showed up just a few times. This rearrangement joins TRBV29-1 to TRBJ2-3, with 13 bases identical to TRBD2. V dropped 4 bases and J dropped 3; count of bases not matched to a gene: 1. Germline CDR1 and CDR2: SQVTM and ANQGSEA. The CDR3 covers 14 residues. CDR3 nucleotide sequence: TGCAGCGTTGGGACTAGCGGGAGTACAGATACGCAGTATTTT. Protein sequence: CSVGTSGSTDTQYF.

This clonotype has a count of ten or more. This chain connects TRBV6-5 to TRBJ2-7; perhaps TRBD2 as D (5 bases). The CDR3 contains 16 residues. Germline V CDR1 and CDR2: MNHEY, SVGAGI. V lost 3 bases to trimming and J lost 3 bases, with 18 bases between them. The CDR3 DNA sequence: TGTGCCAGCAGTTATCAATTCTCGGGGAAGCTCTACGAGCAGTACTTC. Protein: CASSYQFSGKLYEQYF.

On this clonotype: A much larger clone lies a single base off, so this may be a read error. No conserved phenylalanine or tryptophan is present at the end of the CDR3, so a read error is the likely explanation. The chain recombines TRBV12-3 or TRBV12-4 with TRBJ1-1; no clear D. Trimming pared 4 bases from V and 9 bases from J, leaving 6 bases between. The CDR3 runs 10 residues. The chain's CDR3 is CASSYWKAFS. The CDR3 region has the DNA TGTGCCAGCAGTTACTGGAAAGCTTTCTCT.

This clonotype showed up many times. This chain links TRBV7-9 with TRBJ1-1, with D possibly matching TRBD1 (5 bases). The CDR3 length is 13 residues. Germline V lookup: CDR1 SEHNR, CDR2 FQNEAQ (reference sequence). V lost 3 bases to trimming and J lost 4 bases, with 9 bases between them. CDR3 bases: TGTGCCAGCAGCTTGACAGTCGGCACTGAAGCTTTCTTT. Translating gives CASSLTVGTEAFF.

Regarding this clonotype: A read error is likely, as this CDR3 ends without the conserved phenylalanine or tryptophan. The chain uses TRBV2 and TRBJ1-3; 7 bases line up with TRBD1. Germline CDR1 reads SNHLY; CDR2 reads FYNNEI. V gave up 7 bases and J gave up 3 bases; unmatched junction bases: 6. The CDR3 sequence is 14 residues long. The CDR3 nucleotides read TGTGCCAGCAAAGGGGGCGCCGGTGGAAACACCATATATTTA. It yields the protein CASKGGAGGNTIYL.

V is TRBV10-3 and J is TRBJ1-1; possible D gene TRBD1, 5 bases. There are 14 residues in the CDR3. CDR1 and CDR2 (germline): ENHRY, SYGVKD. The V gene lost 8 bases and the J gene lost 6 bases, with 19 bases spanning the gap. The CDR3 sequence is CAISTGARYAEAFF. Written as DNA, the CDR3 is TGTGCCATCTCAACCGGGGCTCGGTACGCTGAAGCTTTCTTT.

On this clonotype: With a much larger clone just one base away, this may be a read error. V gene TRBV5-1 combines with J gene TRBJ1-1, with TRBD1 matching over 8 bases. CDR1 SGHRS and CDR2 YFSETQ come from the germline V gene. CDR3 length: 15 residues. The trim removed 4 bases at V and 7 bases at J, leaving 12 bases unmatched. The CDR3 sequence: CASSITGQGLLEAFF. CDR3 nucleotides: TGCGCCAGCAGCATAACAGGACAGGGCCTCCTTGAAGCTTTCTTT.

Many counts were recorded for this clonotype. The CDR3 loop reads CASSPRLAEQETQYF. DNA of the CDR3: TGTGCCAGCAGCCCCCGACTAGCGGAGCAAGAGACCCAGTACTTC. V is TRBV7-9 and J is TRBJ2-5, with 9 bases identical to TRBD2. CDR1 is SEHNR, CDR2 FQNEAQ, per germline (reference sequence). V shed 5 bases, J shed 2 bases, and the junction held 6 bases outside the gene matches. The CDR3 is 15 amino acids. Full variable domain (rest looked up from reference TRBV7-9 and TRBJ2-5): DTGVSQNPRHKITKRGQNVTFRCDPISEHNRLYWYRQTLGQGPEFLTYFQNEAQLEKSRLLSDRFSAERPKGSFSTLEIQRTEQGDSAMYLCASSPRLAEQETQYFGPGTRLLVL.

This clonotype came up many times. This rearrangement joins TRBV13 to TRBJ1-1; D ambiguous. V lost 6 bases and J 6 bases, leaving 14 bases between the germline ends. The CDR3 runs 13 residues. Germline V CDR1 and CDR2: PRHDT, FYEKMQ (reference sequence). This chain's CDR3 is CASRFGVESEAFF. CDR3 DNA sequence: TGTGCCAGCAGGTTCGGGGTGGAATCTGAAGCTTTCTTT.

This clonotype was seen ten or more times. This chain uses TRBV19 with TRBJ2-7; no reliable D call. V gave up 0 bases and J gave up 3 bases, with 6 bases separating them. CDR1 LNHDA and CDR2 SQIVND come from the germline V gene (reference sequence). This CDR3 is 13 amino acids long. This CDR3 is CASSIDFGYEQYF. The CDR3 nucleotides are TGTGCCAGTAGTATAGATTTTGGCTACGAGCAGTACTTC.

This clonotype has ten or more counts. The rearrangement joins TRBV20-1 to TRBJ1-6, with D tentatively TRBD1 (5 bases). This CDR3 has 13 residues. V was trimmed by 5 bases and J by 9 bases, leaving 14 bases between them. Germline V gene data show CDR1 as DFQATT and CDR2 as SNEGSKA (reference sequence). The CDR3 protein is CSADPGPLSPLHF. The DNA for the CDR3 is TGCAGTGCTGACCCGGGACCCCTTTCACCCCTCCACTTT.

There are many counts of this clonotype. The chain uses TRBV7-8 and TRBJ2-7; D gene uncertain. The V gene's germline CDR1 is SGHVS and CDR2 FQNEAQ. V lost 5 bases to trimming and J lost 2 bases, with 13 bases between them. The CDR3 sequence is 14 residues long. The CDR3 sequence is CASSHRTLTYEQYF. In nucleotides, the CDR3 is TGTGCCAGCAGCCACCGGACCCTTACCTACGAGCAGTACTTC.

This clonotype was counted ten times or more. The rearrangement uses TRBV15 and TRBJ1-1; TRBD1 agrees at 7 bases. Germline trimming cut 5 bases from V and 3 bases from J; bases unmatched to any gene: 9. The CDR3 totals 15 residues. Germline values: CDR1 LNHNV, CDR2 YYDKDF (reference sequence). The CDR3 loop reads CATSARTGRHTEAFF. CDR3 nucleotides: TGTGCCACCAGCGCCCGGACAGGACGACACACTGAAGCTTTCTTT.

The sample holds many counts of this clonotype. The rearrangement links TRBV11-2 to TRBJ1-6, with 8 bases matching TRBD1. The germline V gene has CDR1 SGHAT and CDR2 FQNNGV. V was clipped by 3 bases and J by 7 bases; unmatched bases: 11. This CDR3 contains 17 residues. The CDR3 is CASSFPTGVTPNSPLHF. DNA for the CDR3: TGTGCCAGCAGCTTCCCGACAGGGGTAACCCCAAATTCACCCCTCCACTTT. The full variable domain, in which reference TRBV11-2 and TRBJ1-6 provide the parts outside the CDR3, is EAGVAQSPRYKIIEKRQSVAFWCNPISGHATLYWYQQILGQGPKLLIQFQNNGVVDDSQLPKDRFSAERLKGVDSTLKIQPAKLEDSAVYLCASSFPTGVTPNSPLHFGNGTRLTVT.

This clonotype was counted many times. The gene calls are TRBV29-1 and TRBJ1-1; D remains ambiguous. Deletions cut 1 base from V and 1 base from J, with 4 bases between. CDR3 length equals 12 residues. Germline lookup yields CDR1 SQVTM and CDR2 ANQGSEA. Here the CDR3 reads CSVEGTNTEAFF. CDR3 DNA sequence: TGCAGCGTTGAAGGCACGAACACTGAAGCTTTCTTT.

This clonotype has at least ten counts. The J gene is TRBJ2-5, the V gene TRBV24-1; TRBD2 aligns across 10 bases. The germline V gene encodes CDR1 KGHDR and CDR2 SFDVKD. V gave up 1 base and J gave up 3 bases; unmatched junction bases: 10. This CDR3 has 18 amino acids. The CDR3 is CATSDFGSGLAGEETQYF. In DNA form, the CDR3 reads TGTGCCACCAGTGATTTTGGGTCGGGGCTAGCGGGGGAAGAGACCCAGTACTTC.

J is TRBJ1-1 and V is TRBV20-1; possible D gene TRBD1, 5 bases. The V gene lost 0 bases and the J gene lost 4 bases, with 9 bases spanning the gap. The CDR3 spans 13 residues. The V gene's germline CDR1 is DFQATT and CDR2 SNEGSKA (reference sequence). CDR3 sequence (DNA): TGCAGTGCTAGAGAGGGGGTAGGCACTGAAGCTTTCTTT. This encodes CSAREGVGTEAFF.

This clonotype has only a few counts. The chain joins TRBV5-4 to TRBJ2-7; 10 nucleotides agree with TRBD1. The CDR3 runs 14 residues. V trimming: 5 bases; J trimming: 6 bases; junction bases outside the gene matches: 8. Looked up from germline, CDR1 is SGHNT and CDR2 is YYREEE (reference sequence). The CDR3, as DNA: TGTGCCAGCAGTCCCGGGACAGGGGTCATCGAGCAGTACTTC. Its translation is CASSPGTGVIEQYF.

The chain links TRBV7-2 to TRBJ1-5; 8 bases line up with TRBD1. Germline lookup yields CDR1 SGHTA and CDR2 FQGNSA. Germline trimming cut 3 bases from V and 5 bases from J; bases unmatched to any gene: 6. The CDR3 extends over 15 amino acids. As DNA, the CDR3 is TGTGCCAGCAGCTTGATTTTGACAGGGGATCAGCCCCAGCATTTT. Its protein product is CASSLILTGDQPQHF. Using reference TRBV7-2 and TRBJ1-5 for the parts outside the CDR3, the full variable domain is GAGVSQSPSNKVTEKGKDVELRCDPISGHTALYWYRQSLGQGLEFLIYFQGNSAPDKSGLPSDRFSAERTGGSVSTLTIQRTQQEDSAVYLCASSLILTGDQPQHFGDGTRLSIL.

This clonotype has ten or more counts. V gene TRBV20-1 combines with J gene TRBJ1-1, with D possibly being TRBD1 (5 bases). Trimming removed 5 bases from V and 4 bases from J, with 17 bases in between. CDR1 and CDR2 from the germline V gene are DFQATT and SNEGSKA (reference sequence). This CDR3 region has 14 residues. The CDR3 DNA follows: TGCAGTGCTGCCCTCGGACAATCGATCACTGAAGCTTTCTTT. As protein: CSAALGQSITEAFF.

V and J are TRBV29-1 and TRBJ2-7; TRBD1 is a possible D gene (6 bases). Trimming removed 7 bases at V and 6 bases at J, with 10 bases between. The germline CDR1 and CDR2 sequences are SQVTM and ANQGSEA. This CDR3 has 10 residues. The CDR3 DNA reads TGCAGCGGTAGAGGGGGCGAGCAGTACTTC. It encodes CSGRGGEQYF.

This clonotype has a count of ten or more. The chain has TRBV3-1 and TRBJ1-3; D remains ambiguous. The CDR3 consists of 12 residues. V lost 4 bases and J lost 8, with 9 bases in between. Germline CDR1 is LGHDT and CDR2 is YNNKEL (reference sequence). This CDR3 is CASSPYGDTIYF. As DNA, the CDR3 is TGTGCCAGCAGCCCGTACGGCGACACCATATATTTT.

This clonotype was recorded at least ten times. J is TRBJ1-2 and V is TRBV20-1, with TRBD1 as a possible D gene (6 bases). The CDR3 sequence is 12 residues long. The V and J ends lost 6 bases and 0 bases respectively, with 8 bases between them. Looked up from germline, CDR1 is DFQATT and CDR2 is SNEGSKA (reference sequence). The DNA of the CDR3 is TGCAGTGCCCGGACAGCTAACTATGGCTACACCTTC. Its protein product is CSARTANYGYTF.